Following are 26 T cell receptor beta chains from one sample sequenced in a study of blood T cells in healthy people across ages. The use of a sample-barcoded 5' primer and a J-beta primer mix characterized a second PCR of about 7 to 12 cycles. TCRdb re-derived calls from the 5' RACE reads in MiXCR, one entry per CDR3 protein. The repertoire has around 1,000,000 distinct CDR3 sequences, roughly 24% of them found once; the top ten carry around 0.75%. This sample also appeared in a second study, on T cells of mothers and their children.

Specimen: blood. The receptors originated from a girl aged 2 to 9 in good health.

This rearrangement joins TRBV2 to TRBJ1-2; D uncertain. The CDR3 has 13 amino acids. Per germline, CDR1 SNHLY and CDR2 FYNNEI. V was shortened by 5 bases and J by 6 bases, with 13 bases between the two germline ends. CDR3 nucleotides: TGTGCCAGCAGTCTACGAGGAGGGAATGGCTACACCTTC. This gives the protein CASSLRGGNGYTF.

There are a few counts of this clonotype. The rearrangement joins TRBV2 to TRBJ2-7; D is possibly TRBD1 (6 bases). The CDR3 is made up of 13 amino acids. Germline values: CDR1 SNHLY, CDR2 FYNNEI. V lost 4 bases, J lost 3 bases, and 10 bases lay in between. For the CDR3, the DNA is TGTGCCAGCAGTGGACAGGCAGTCTACGAGCAGTACTTC. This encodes CASSGQAVYEQYF. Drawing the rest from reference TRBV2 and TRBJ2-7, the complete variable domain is EPEVTQTPSHQVTQMGQEVILRCVPISNHLYFYWYRQILGQKVEFLVSFYNNEISEKSEIFDDQFSVERPDGSNFTLKIRSTKLEDSAMYFCASSGQAVYEQYFGPGTRLTVT.

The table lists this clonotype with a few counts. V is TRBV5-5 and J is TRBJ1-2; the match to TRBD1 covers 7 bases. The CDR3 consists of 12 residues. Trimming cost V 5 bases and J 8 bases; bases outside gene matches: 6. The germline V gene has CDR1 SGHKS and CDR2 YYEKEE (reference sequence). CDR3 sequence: CASRMGTVGYTF. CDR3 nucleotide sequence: TGTGCCAGCAGGATGGGGACAGTCGGCTACACCTTC.

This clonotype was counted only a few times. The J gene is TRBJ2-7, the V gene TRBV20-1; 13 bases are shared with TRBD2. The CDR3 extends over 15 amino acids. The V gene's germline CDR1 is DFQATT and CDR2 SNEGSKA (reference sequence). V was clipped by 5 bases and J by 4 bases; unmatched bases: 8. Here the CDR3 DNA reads TGCAGTGCTCCGGGACTAGCGGGAAATGGGTACGAGCAGTACTTC. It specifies CSAPGLAGNGYEQYF.

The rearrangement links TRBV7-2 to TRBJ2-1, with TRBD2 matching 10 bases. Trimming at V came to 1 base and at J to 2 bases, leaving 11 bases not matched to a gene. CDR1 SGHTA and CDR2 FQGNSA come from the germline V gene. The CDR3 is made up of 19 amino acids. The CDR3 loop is CASSLERLKRGGTYNEQFF. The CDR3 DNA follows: TGTGCCAGCAGCTTAGAACGACTAAAGCGGGGGGGAACCTACAATGAGCAGTTCTTC.

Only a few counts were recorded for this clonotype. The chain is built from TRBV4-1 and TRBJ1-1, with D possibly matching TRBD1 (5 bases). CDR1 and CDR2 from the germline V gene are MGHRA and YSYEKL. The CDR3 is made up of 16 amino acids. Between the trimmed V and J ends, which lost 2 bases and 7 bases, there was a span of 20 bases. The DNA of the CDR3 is TGCGCCAGCAGCCAAAAAAGTTGGGAGGGGTTGGGTGAAGCTTTCTTT. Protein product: CASSQKSWEGLGEAFF.

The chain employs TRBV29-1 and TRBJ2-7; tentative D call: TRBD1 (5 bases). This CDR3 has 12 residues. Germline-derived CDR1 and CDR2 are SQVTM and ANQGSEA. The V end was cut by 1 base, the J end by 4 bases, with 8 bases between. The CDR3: CSVEGQNYEQYF. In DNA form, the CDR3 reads TGCAGCGTTGAAGGACAGAATTACGAGCAGTACTTC.

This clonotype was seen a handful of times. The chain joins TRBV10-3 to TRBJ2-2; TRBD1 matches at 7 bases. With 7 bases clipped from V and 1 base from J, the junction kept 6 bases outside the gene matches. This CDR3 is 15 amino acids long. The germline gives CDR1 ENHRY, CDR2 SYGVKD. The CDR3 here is CAITSRTGNTGELFF. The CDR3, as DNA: TGTGCCATCACTTCCCGGACAGGGAACACCGGGGAGCTGTTTTTT.

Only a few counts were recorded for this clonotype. CDR3 DNA: TGCAGTGCTAGATCGGAGCTCTCCTACGAGCAGTACTTC. This translates into CSARSELSYEQYF. The chain links TRBV20-1 to TRBJ2-5; D unclear. The end of the DNA is better explained by TRBJ2-7, so the J call may be wrong. This CDR3 has 13 amino acids. Germline loops: CDR1 DFQATT, CDR2 SNEGSKA (reference sequence).

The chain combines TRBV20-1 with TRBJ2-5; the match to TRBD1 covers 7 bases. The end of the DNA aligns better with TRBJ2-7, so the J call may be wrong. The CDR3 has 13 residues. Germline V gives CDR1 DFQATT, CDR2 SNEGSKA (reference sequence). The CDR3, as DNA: TGCAGTGCGTTACAGGGGAATGCCTACGAGCAGTACTTC. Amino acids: CSALQGNAYEQYF.

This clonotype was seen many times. CDR3 protein: CASSQDSTGGGRNEQFF. CDR3 nucleotides: TGCGCCAGCAGCCAAGATAGCACAGGGGGAGGACGCAATGAGCAGTTCTTC. The genes are TRBV4-3 and TRBJ2-1; 8 nucleotides line up with TRBD1. This CDR3 region has 17 residues. Trimming took 0 bases from V and 6 from J; bases not matched to a gene: 10. Germline V gives CDR1 LGHNA, CDR2 YSLEER.

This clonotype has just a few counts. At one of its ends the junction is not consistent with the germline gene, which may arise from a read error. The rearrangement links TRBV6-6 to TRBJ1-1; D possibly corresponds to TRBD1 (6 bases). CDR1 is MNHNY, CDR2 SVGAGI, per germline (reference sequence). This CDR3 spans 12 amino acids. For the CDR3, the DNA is TGTGCCATCAGTTTGGGGGCGGCTGAAGCTTTCTTT. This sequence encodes CAISLGAAEAFF.

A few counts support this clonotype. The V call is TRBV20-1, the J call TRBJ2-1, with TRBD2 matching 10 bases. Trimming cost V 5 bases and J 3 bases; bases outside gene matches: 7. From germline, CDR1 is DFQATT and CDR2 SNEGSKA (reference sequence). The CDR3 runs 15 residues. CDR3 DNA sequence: TGCAGTGCTCGAAAGCGGGAGGGGTACTACAATGAGCAGTTCTTC. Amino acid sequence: CSARKREGYYNEQFF.

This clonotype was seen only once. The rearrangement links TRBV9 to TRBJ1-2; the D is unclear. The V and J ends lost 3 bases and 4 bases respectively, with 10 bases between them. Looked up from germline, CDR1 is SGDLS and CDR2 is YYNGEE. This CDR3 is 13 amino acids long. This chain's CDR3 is CASSAQVFYGYTF. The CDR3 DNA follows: TGTGCCAGCAGCGCCCAGGTATTCTATGGCTACACCTTC.

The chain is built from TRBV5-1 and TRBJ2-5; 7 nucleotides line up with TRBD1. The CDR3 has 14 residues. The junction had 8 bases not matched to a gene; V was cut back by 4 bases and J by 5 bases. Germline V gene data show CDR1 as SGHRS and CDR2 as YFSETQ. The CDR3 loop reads CASSATTGMETQYF. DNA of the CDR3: TGCGCCAGCAGCGCCACGACAGGGATGGAGACCCAGTACTTC.

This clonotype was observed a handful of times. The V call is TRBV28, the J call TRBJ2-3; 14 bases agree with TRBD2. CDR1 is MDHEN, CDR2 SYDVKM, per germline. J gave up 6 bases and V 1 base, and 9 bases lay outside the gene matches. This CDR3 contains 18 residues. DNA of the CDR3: TGTGCCAGCAGTTTATCCCCGGGACTAGCGGGAGATTTGGATACGCAGTATTTT. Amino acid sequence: CASSLSPGLAGDLDTQYF.

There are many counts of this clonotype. The CDR3 DNA sequence: TGTGCCACCAGCGAACTAGCGAGGGATGAGCAGTTCTTC. Protein sequence: CATSELARDEQFF. J is TRBJ2-1 and V is TRBV24-1; 7 bases agree with TRBD2. Looked up from germline, CDR1 is KGHDR and CDR2 is SFDVKD. After removal of 7 bases from V and 8 bases from J, the junction contained 7 bases not matched to a gene. This CDR3 region has 13 residues.

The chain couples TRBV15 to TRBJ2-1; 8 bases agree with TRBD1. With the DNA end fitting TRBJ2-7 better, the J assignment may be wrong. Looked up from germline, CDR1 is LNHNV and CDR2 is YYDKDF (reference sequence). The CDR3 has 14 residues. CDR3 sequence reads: CATSRVVTGVEQYF. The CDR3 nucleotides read TGTGCCACCAGCAGAGTCGTGACAGGGGTCGAGCAGTACTTC.

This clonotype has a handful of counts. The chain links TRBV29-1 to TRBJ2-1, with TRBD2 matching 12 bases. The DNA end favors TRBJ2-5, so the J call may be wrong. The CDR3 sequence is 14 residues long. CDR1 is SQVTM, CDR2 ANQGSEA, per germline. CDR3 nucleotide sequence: TGCAGCGCACCTGGACTAGCGGGGCAAGAGACCCAGTACTTC. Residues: CSAPGLAGQETQYF.

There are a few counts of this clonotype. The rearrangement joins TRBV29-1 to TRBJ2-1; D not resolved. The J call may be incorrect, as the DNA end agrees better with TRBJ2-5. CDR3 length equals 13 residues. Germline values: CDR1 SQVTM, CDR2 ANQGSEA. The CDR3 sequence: CSVPKGPKETQYF. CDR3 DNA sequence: TGCAGCGTTCCAAAGGGCCCGAAAGAGACCCAGTACTTC.

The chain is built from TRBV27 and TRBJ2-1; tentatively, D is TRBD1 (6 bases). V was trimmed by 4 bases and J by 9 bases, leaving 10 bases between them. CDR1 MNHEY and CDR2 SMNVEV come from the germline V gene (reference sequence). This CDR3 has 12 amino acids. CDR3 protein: CASSWDIGEQFF. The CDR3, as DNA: TGTGCCAGCAGTTGGGACATCGGTGAGCAGTTCTTC.

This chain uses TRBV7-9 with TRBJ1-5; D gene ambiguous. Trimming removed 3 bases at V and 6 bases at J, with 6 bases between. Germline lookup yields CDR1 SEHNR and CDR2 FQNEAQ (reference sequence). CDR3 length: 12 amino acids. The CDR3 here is CASSFEVQPQHF. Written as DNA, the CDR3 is TGTGCCAGCAGCTTCGAGGTTCAGCCCCAGCATTTT.

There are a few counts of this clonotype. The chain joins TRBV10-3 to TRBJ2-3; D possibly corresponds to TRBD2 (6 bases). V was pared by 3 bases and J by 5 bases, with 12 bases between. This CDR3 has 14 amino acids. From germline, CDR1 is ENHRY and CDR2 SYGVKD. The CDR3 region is CAISDVAALDTQYF. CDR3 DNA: TGTGCCATCAGTGACGTAGCGGCCCTAGATACGCAGTATTTT.

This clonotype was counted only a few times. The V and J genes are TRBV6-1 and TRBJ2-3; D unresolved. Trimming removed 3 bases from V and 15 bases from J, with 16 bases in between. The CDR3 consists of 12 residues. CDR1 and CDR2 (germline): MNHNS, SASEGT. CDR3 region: CASSDWLPTRYF. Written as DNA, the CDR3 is TGTGCCAGCAGTGATTGGTTGCCGACGAGATATTTT.

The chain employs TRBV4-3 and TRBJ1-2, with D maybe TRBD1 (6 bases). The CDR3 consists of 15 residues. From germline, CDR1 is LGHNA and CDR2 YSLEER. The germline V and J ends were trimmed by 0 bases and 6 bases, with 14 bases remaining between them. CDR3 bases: TGCGCCAGCAGCCAAGATAATTACAGGGTCCATGGCTACACCTTC. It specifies CASSQDNYRVHGYTF.

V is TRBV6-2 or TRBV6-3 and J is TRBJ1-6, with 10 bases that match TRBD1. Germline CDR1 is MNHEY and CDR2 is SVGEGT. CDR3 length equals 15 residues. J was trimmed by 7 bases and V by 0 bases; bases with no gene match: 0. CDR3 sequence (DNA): TGTGCCAGCAGTTACTCGGGACAGGGGAATTCACCCCTCCACTTT. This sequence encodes CASSYSGQGNSPLHF.